This T cell receptor (beta chain) was sequenced for a study of blood T cell repertoires in COVID-19. Study-wide context: The study drew acute and convalescent COVID-19 samples from the United States, Italy and Spain.

Original processing notes: Estimation of nucleated cell counts was performed using reference gene primer amplification. Assay used: immunoSEQ multiplex PCR; TCRdb lists only in-frame clones, some missing. V, J and clone size are those of that table, while D and trimming were read from the DNA. In the table there are roughly 67,000 clones, about 80% of which are singletons. CDR1 is SGHTA, CDR2 FQGNSA, per germline. Trimming shortened V by 4 bases and J by 9 bases, and 16 bases separated the two germline ends. The CDR3 contains 14 residues. The sequenced sample was peripheral blood. The chain links TRBV7-2 to TRBJ2-1; D is unclear. The clonotype comes from an older woman with acute or convalescent COVID-19. Written as DNA, the CDR3 is TGTGCCAGCAGCTCACAACCCTTTTCTGGTGAGCAGTTCTTC. Its translation: CASSSQPFSGEQFF.